This T cell receptor (beta chain) was found in a study of graft-versus-host responses after intestinal transplantation. The method was immunoSEQ multiplex PCR; TCRdb's version includes in-frame clones alone and lacks a portion of them. The table records 40,000 or so clones, about 95% of them present only once. CDR3 length: 18 residues. Regarding this clone: What it binds is not known.

Sequences were derived from unstimulated CD8+ T cells sorted from spleen or lymph node cells, sampled before transplant. This chain uses TRBV5-2 with TRBJ2-6; the table calls TRBD1, which could not be checked here. TRBV5-2 is listed as a pseudogene. This TCR was recovered from a human donor who was the organ donor for an intestinal transplant. For the CDR3, the DNA is TGTGCCAGCAATCTATACAGAGAGTACACAAGTCGGGCCAACGTCCTGACTTTC. Its protein is CASNLYREYTSRANVLTF.